A single sample is the source of the 26 T cell receptor beta chains below, sequenced in a study of shared clonotypes between healthy human individuals. Sequencing was performed with immunoSEQ multiplex PCR; in TCRdb, only in-frame clones are kept and a portion is missing. The sample yields roughly 1.5 million clones, approximately 98% seen once. Sequenced material: naive CD4+ T cells sorted from blood. Noted subset: CD45RA+ positively selected. The receptors were sampled from a man aged 25-45 years in good health.

The chain employs TRBV2 and TRBJ2-7; 9 bases line up with TRBD2. Unmatched junction bases numbered 4, after V lost 6 bases and J lost 1 base. CDR1 is SNHLY, CDR2 FYNNEI, per germline. The CDR3 runs 14 residues. The CDR3: CASSRLAASYEQYF. The CDR3 coding sequence is TGTGCCAGCAGCCGACTAGCGGCGTCCTACGAGCAGTACTTC.

The chain has TRBV28 and TRBJ1-1; no definite D call. The CDR3 spans 14 residues. CDR1 is MDHEN, CDR2 SYDVKM, per germline. Deletions cut 3 bases from V and 4 bases from J, with 12 bases between. The CDR3 DNA reads TGTGCCAGCAGTTTTCGGGGAGGGAGCACTGAAGCTTTCTTT. This translates into CASSFRGGSTEAFF.

The gene calls are TRBV5-1 and TRBJ2-2; possibly TRBD1 or TRBD2 for D (5 bases each). Trimming cost V 6 bases and J 1 base, with 10 bases left between them. The germline gives CDR1 SGHRS, CDR2 YFSETQ. CDR3 length: 14 residues. The CDR3 reads CASMGPMNTGELFF. CDR3 DNA: TGCGCCAGCATGGGACCGATGAACACCGGGGAGCTGTTTTTT.

This chain connects TRBV5-5 to TRBJ1-2, with 9 bases identical to TRBD1. The germline gives CDR1 SGHKS, CDR2 YYEKEE (reference sequence). The CDR3 runs 13 residues. V trimming: 5 bases; J trimming: 8 bases; junction bases outside the gene matches: 7. This chain's CDR3 is CASRGGQGGGYTF. The CDR3 nucleotides read TGTGCCAGCAGGGGGGGACAGGGAGGAGGCTACACCTTC.

This clone has just one count. This same CDR3 is encoded by further DNA sequences in the sample. The chain couples TRBV18 to TRBJ2-5; 7 bases are shared with TRBD1. CDR1 is KGHSH, CDR2 LQKENI, per germline. The CDR3 extends over 14 amino acids. With 5 bases clipped from V and 1 base from J, the junction kept 4 bases outside the gene matches. This CDR3 is CASSRDRSQETQYF. CDR3 in DNA: TGTGCCAGCTCAAGGGACAGATCCCAAGAGACCCAGTACTTC.

The V and J genes are TRBV7-6 and TRBJ2-3, with D tentatively TRBD1 (5 bases). V gave up 3 bases and J gave up 3 bases, with 13 bases separating them. The CDR3 totals 15 residues. Germline CDR1 is SGHVS and CDR2 is FNYEAQ. Here the CDR3 reads CASSLRFAGTDTQYF. DNA for the CDR3: TGTGCCAGCAGCTTGAGGTTTGCAGGGACAGATACGCAGTATTTT.

J is TRBJ2-5 and V is TRBV5-4; D may correspond to TRBD1 or TRBD2 (5 bases each). The CDR3 covers 15 residues. Trimming left V 4 bases short and J 5 bases short, with 18 bases between. Per the germline V gene, CDR1 is SGHNT and CDR2 is YYREEE (reference sequence). For the CDR3, the DNA is TGTGCCAGCAGCAAGGGACCTGGTTGGGATGAGACCCAGTACTTC. Its translation: CASSKGPGWDETQYF.

The chain has TRBV19 and TRBJ2-3; the match to TRBD1 covers 7 bases. The germline gives CDR1 LNHDA, CDR2 SQIVND (reference sequence). J lost 9 bases, V lost 6 bases, and 3 bases had no gene match. This CDR3 comprises 11 residues. The CDR3 region has the DNA TGTGCCAGTAGCCAGGGGGACACGCAGTATTTT. Its protein product is CASSQGDTQYF.

This chain links TRBV10-3 with TRBJ2-3; 7 bases are a match to TRBD2. The CDR3 contains 13 residues. J was trimmed by 3 bases and V by 8 bases; bases with no gene match: 5. Germline V lookup: CDR1 ENHRY, CDR2 SYGVKD. The CDR3 region has the DNA TGTGCCATCCGAGACGGGAGGACAGATACGCAGTATTTT. Amino acids: CAIRDGRTDTQYF.

The count of this clone is one. Germline is not matched at one junction end, which may reflect a read error. This chain links TRBV7-9 with TRBJ2-7; 9 nucleotides match TRBD1. The CDR3 sequence is 14 residues long. The germline CDR1 and CDR2 sequences are SEHNR and FQNEAQ (reference sequence). This chain's CDR3 is CASILGQGLGEQYF. The CDR3 DNA reads as TGTGCCAGCATCTTAGGACAGGGGTTAGGTGAGCAGTACTTC. The full variable domain, rest sourced from reference TRBV7-9 and TRBJ2-7, is DTGVSQNPRHKITKRGQNVTFRCDPISEHNRLYWYRQTLGQGPEFLTYFQNEAQLEKSRLLSDRFSAERPKGSFSTLEIQRTEQGDSAMYLCASILGQGLGEQYFGPGTRLTVT.

The chain joins TRBV23-1 to TRBJ1-4; TRBD1 might be the D (6 bases). TRBV23-1 is an open reading frame, and its role is uncertain. With 6 bases removed from V and 0 bases from J, the gap between germline ends came to 11 bases. This CDR3 has 15 residues. CDR3 loop: CASRYRETTNEKLFF. In DNA form, the CDR3 reads TGCGCCAGCAGGTACAGGGAGACAACTAATGAAAAACTGTTTTTT.

This clone was picked up one time. The rearrangement uses TRBV25-1 and TRBJ2-7, with 10 positions matching TRBD2. The germline V gene encodes CDR1 MGHDK and CDR2 SYGVNS. The V gene end was trimmed by 5 bases and the J gene end by 3 bases; junction bases not matched to a gene: 7. This CDR3 is built from 15 residues. The CDR3 is CASSPPLAGYYEQYF. The DNA for the CDR3 is TGTGCCAGCAGTCCCCCACTAGCGGGATACTACGAGCAGTACTTC.

As to this clone: Distinct nucleotide sequences in the sample also encode this CDR3. The gene calls are TRBV7-9 and TRBJ2-5; unclear D gene. The germline gives CDR1 SEHNR, CDR2 FQNEAQ (reference sequence). The CDR3 consists of 14 residues. The germline V and J ends were trimmed by 4 bases and 0 bases, with 9 bases remaining between them. This chain's CDR3 is CASSSGVYQETQYF. CDR3 nucleotide sequence: TGTGCCAGCAGCTCGGGCGTGTACCAAGAGACCCAGTACTTC.

The gene calls are TRBV19 and TRBJ2-7; 9 nucleotides line up with TRBD1. Trimming cost V 4 bases and J 5 bases; bases outside gene matches: 12. Germline V lookup: CDR1 LNHDA, CDR2 SQIVND (reference sequence). The length of the CDR3 is 16 residues. The DNA for the CDR3 is TGTGCCAGTAGTAATTGGGACCGGGACAGGGTGCACGAGCAGTACTTC. Translation gives CASSNWDRDRVHEQYF.

Details on this clone: This sample also contains other DNA sequences that code for the same CDR3. The rearrangement uses TRBV5-4 and TRBJ2-7; 8 bases are a match to TRBD1. V was clipped by 4 bases and J by 1 base; unmatched bases: 4. Germline V gives CDR1 SGHNT, CDR2 YYREEE (reference sequence). CDR3 length: 14 amino acids. CDR3 loop: CASSQTGGSYEQYF. The CDR3 nucleotides read TGTGCCAGCAGCCAAACAGGGGGTTCCTACGAGCAGTACTTC.

The rearrangement joins TRBV4-2 to TRBJ2-3; 8 bases are shared with TRBD2. The CDR3 has 16 residues. V was pared by 3 bases and J by 6 bases, with 11 bases of the junction left unmatched. Germline V gene data show CDR1 as LGHNA and CDR2 as YNFKEQ. The CDR3 reads CASSQEAGAVRDTQYF. DNA of the CDR3: TGTGCCAGCAGCCAGGAAGCGGGAGCGGTAAGGGATACGCAGTATTTT.

This chain connects TRBV28 to TRBJ2-2; D call uncertain. This CDR3 has 15 residues. The V end was cut by 4 bases, the J end by 4 bases, with 13 bases between. Germline loops: CDR1 MDHEN, CDR2 SYDVKM. The chain's CDR3 is CASSSPGWVTGELFF. The CDR3 DNA reads TGTGCCAGCAGTTCCCCCGGCTGGGTCACCGGGGAGCTGTTTTTT.

In its sample, this clone was seen once. J is TRBJ1-2 and V is TRBV11-3; 7 bases line up with TRBD1. Trimming at V came to 5 bases and at J to 0 bases, leaving 9 bases not matched to a gene. The CDR3 runs 16 residues. Germline V gene lookup returns CDR1 SGHNT and CDR2 YENEEA. The CDR3 sequence: CASSKTGTEANYGYTF. Written as DNA, the CDR3 is TGTGCCAGCAGCAAGACCGGGACAGAAGCTAACTATGGCTACACCTTC.

The rearrangement links TRBV5-1 to TRBJ2-1; D may be TRBD1 (5 bases). This CDR3 has 16 amino acids. The V end lost 3 bases, the J end lost 2 bases, and 15 bases lay between the germline ends. Germline V CDR1 and CDR2: SGHRS, YFSETQ. The CDR3 sequence is CASSWRSEQAYNEQFF. The DNA for the CDR3 is TGCGCCAGCAGCTGGCGATCCGAACAGGCCTACAATGAGCAGTTCTTC. The entire variable domain, with the rest obtained from reference TRBV5-1 and TRBJ2-1, is as follows: KAGVTQTPRYLIKTRGQQVTLSCSPISGHRSVSWYQQTPGQGLQFLFEYFSETQRNKGNFPGRFSGRQFSNSRSEMNVSTLELGDSALYLCASSWRSEQAYNEQFFGPGTRLTVL.

The chain links TRBV14 to TRBJ2-1; D may be TRBD1 (6 bases). CDR3 length equals 16 residues. The germline gives CDR1 SGHDN, CDR2 FVKESK. Trimming pared 4 bases from V and 6 bases from J, leaving 19 bases between. CDR3 sequence: CASSPHRAGEVNEQFF. The CDR3 DNA reads as TGTGCCAGCAGCCCCCACAGGGCAGGTGAGGTCAATGAGCAGTTCTTC.

The J gene is TRBJ2-7, the V gene TRBV19; D is ambiguous. Germline V gene lookup returns CDR1 LNHDA and CDR2 SQIVND (reference sequence). CDR3 length equals 13 residues. V dropped 5 bases and J dropped 3 bases, with 11 bases sitting between them. CDR3 sequence: CASSVDGNYEQYF. For the CDR3, the DNA is TGTGCCAGTAGTGTCGATGGAAACTACGAGCAGTACTTC. Combining the CDR3 with reference TRBV19 and TRBJ2-7 gives the whole variable domain DGGITQSPKYLFRKEGQNVTLSCEQNLNHDAMYWYRQDPGQGLRLIYYSQIVNDFQKGDIAEGYSVSREKKESFPLTVTSAQKNPTAFYLCASSVDGNYEQYFGPGTRLTVT.

The J gene is TRBJ1-5, the V gene TRBV19; D ambiguous. V gave up 6 bases and J gave up 7 bases, with 16 bases separating them. The germline V gene encodes CDR1 LNHDA and CDR2 SQIVND (reference sequence). The CDR3 runs 14 residues. CDR3 residues: CASSPSGGGQPQHF. The CDR3, as DNA: TGTGCCAGTAGCCCCTCAGGTGGAGGCCAGCCCCAGCATTTT.

V usage is TRBV4-1 and J usage is TRBJ1-1; D call uncertain. This CDR3 contains 15 residues. V gave up 1 base and J gave up 0 bases, with 9 bases separating them. CDR1 is MGHRA, CDR2 YSYEKL, per germline. The CDR3: CASSQGPVVNTEAFF. The CDR3, as DNA: TGCGCCAGCAGCCAAGGACCGGTAGTGAACACTGAAGCTTTCTTT.

The chain has TRBV4-1 and TRBJ2-5; D is tentatively TRBD1 or TRBD2 (6 bases each). The ends were cut back, 0 bases at V and 3 bases at J, with 11 bases in the middle. The CDR3 consists of 15 residues. The germline V gene encodes CDR1 MGHRA and CDR2 YSYEKL. Here the CDR3 reads CASSQEDRREETQYF. Here the CDR3 DNA reads TGCGCCAGCAGCCAAGAAGACAGGAGGGAAGAGACCCAGTACTTC.

The chain couples TRBV19 to TRBJ2-1; D gene unclear. Looked up from germline, CDR1 is LNHDA and CDR2 is SQIVND (reference sequence). This CDR3 comprises 15 residues. V dropped 1 base and J dropped 7 bases, with 14 bases sitting between them. This CDR3 reads CASSIVRGARNEQFF. The CDR3 nucleotides are TGTGCCAGTAGTATAGTGCGCGGAGCTCGAAATGAGCAGTTCTTC.

As regards this clone: In the same sample, other DNA sequences code for this CDR3. The V call is TRBV18, the J call TRBJ2-7; D is ambiguous. V dropped 3 bases and J dropped 3 bases, with 9 bases sitting between them. The germline gives CDR1 KGHSH, CDR2 LQKENI. This CDR3 comprises 13 residues. CDR3 amino acids: CASSPIGGYEQYF. In nucleotides, the CDR3 is TGTGCCAGCTCACCGATAGGCGGCTACGAGCAGTACTTC.